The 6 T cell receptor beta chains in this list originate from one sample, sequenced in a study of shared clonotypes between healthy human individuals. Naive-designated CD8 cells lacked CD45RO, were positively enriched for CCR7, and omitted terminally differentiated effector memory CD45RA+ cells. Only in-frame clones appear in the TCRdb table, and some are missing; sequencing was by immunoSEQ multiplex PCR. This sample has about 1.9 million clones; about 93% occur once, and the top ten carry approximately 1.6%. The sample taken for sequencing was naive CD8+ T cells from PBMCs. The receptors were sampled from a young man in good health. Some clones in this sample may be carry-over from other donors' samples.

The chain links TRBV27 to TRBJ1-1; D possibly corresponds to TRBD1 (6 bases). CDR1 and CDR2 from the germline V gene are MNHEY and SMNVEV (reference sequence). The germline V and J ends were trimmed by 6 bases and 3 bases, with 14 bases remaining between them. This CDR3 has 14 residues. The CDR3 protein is CASRPTGSHTEAFF. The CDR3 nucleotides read TGTGCCAGCAGGCCGACAGGTTCGCACACTGAAGCTTTCTTT.

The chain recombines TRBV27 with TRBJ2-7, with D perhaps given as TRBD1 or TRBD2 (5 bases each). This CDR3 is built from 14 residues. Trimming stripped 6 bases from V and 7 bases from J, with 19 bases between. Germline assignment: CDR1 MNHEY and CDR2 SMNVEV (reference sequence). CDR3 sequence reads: CASSDRGRPGEQYF. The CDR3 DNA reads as TGTGCCAGCAGCGATCGGGGACGTCCGGGGGAGCAGTACTTC.

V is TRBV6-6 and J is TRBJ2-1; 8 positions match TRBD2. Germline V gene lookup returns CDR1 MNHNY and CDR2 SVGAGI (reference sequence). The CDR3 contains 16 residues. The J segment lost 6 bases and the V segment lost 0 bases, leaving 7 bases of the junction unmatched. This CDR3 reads CASSYSGGELANEQFF. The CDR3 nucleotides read TGTGCCAGCAGTTACTCCGGGGGGGAGCTCGCCAATGAGCAGTTCTTC.

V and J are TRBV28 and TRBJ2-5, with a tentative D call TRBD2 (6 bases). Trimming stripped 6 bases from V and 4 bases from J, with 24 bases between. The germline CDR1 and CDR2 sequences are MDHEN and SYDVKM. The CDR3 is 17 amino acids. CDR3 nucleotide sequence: TGTGCCAGCAGGACTAGATGGAGGTATGGGGTCCGAGAGACCCAGTACTTC. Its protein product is CASRTRWRYGVRETQYF.

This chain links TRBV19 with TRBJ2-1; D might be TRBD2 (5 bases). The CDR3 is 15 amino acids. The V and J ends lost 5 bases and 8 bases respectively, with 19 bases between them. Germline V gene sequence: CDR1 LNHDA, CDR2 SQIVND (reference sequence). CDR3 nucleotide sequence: TGTGCCAGTAGTTCCCTTCTAGCCGATGCCCATGAGCAGTTCTTC. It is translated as CASSSLLADAHEQFF.

This CDR3 reads CASSSLADRDSGTQYF. The CDR3 region has the DNA TGTGCCAGCTCCTCCCTGGCGGACAGAGACTCCGGTACGCAGTATTTT. The rearrangement uses TRBV18 and TRBJ2-3; tentatively, D is TRBD1 (6 bases). This CDR3 contains 16 residues. The V gene lost 6 bases and the J gene lost 8 bases, with 24 bases spanning the gap. Germline values: CDR1 KGHSH, CDR2 LQKENI.